These 27 T cell receptor beta chains came from one sample sequenced in a study of blood T cell repertoires in COVID-19. Assay: immunoSEQ multiplex PCR; the TCRdb copy retains only in-frame clones and omits some. The sample has 250,000 to 400,000 clones; 90% are singletons. Sequencing input: PBMCs or T cells enriched from blood (not recorded which). These receptors originate from a man aged 55 to 70 who had recovered from COVID-19.

The chain couples TRBV7-9 to TRBJ2-1; 7 bases fit TRBD1. Germline values: CDR1 SEHNR, CDR2 FQNEAQ (reference sequence). The V segment lost 4 bases and the J segment 0 bases; nucleotides outside the gene matches: 6. The length of the CDR3 is 16 residues. CDR3 amino acids: CASSSWDSHSYNEQFF. The CDR3 DNA reads as TGTGCCAGCAGCTCATGGGACAGTCACTCCTACAATGAGCAGTTCTTC.

V is TRBV2 and J is TRBJ2-7, with 9 bases aligning to TRBD1. Germline V gene lookup returns CDR1 SNHLY and CDR2 FYNNEI. The length of the CDR3 is 15 residues. The J segment lost 3 bases and the V segment lost 5 bases, leaving 8 bases of the junction unmatched. As DNA, the CDR3 is TGTGCCAGCAGTAGCGACAGGGGGAAGGTCTACGAGCAGTACTTC. It specifies CASSSDRGKVYEQYF.

V usage is TRBV19 and J usage is TRBJ1-1; D perhaps matches TRBD1 (6 bases). Germline assignment: CDR1 LNHDA and CDR2 SQIVND (reference sequence). CDR3 length: 15 amino acids. The V end lost 4 bases, the J end lost 3 bases, and 15 bases lay between the germline ends. CDR3 DNA sequence: TGTGCCAGTAGTAGTTGGGGGGGCGCGGACACTGAAGCTTTCTTT. This sequence encodes CASSSWGGADTEAFF.

V usage is TRBV29-1 and J usage is TRBJ2-1; TRBD2 aligns across 10 bases. CDR1 is SQVTM and CDR2 is ANQGSEA in the germline V gene. CDR3 length equals 14 residues. The junction had 7 bases not matched to a gene; V was cut back by 7 bases and J by 4 bases. This chain's CDR3 is CSGTSGEKYNEQFF. Here the CDR3 DNA reads TGCAGCGGTACTAGCGGGGAAAAATACAATGAGCAGTTCTTC.

This rearrangement joins TRBV6-5 to TRBJ2-2; possible D gene TRBD2, 6 bases. The CDR3 sequence is 13 residues long. Germline V gene sequence: CDR1 MNHEY, CDR2 SVGAGI. V was shortened by 6 bases and J by 3 bases, with 8 bases between the two germline ends. CDR3 in DNA: TGTGCCAGCAGGGGACTTGACACCGGGGAGCTGTTTTTT. It codes for CASRGLDTGELFF.

This chain links TRBV19 with TRBJ1-5; D gene ambiguous. The V end lost 3 bases, the J end lost 6 bases, and 12 bases lay between the germline ends. CDR3 length equals 14 residues. Looked up from germline, CDR1 is LNHDA and CDR2 is SQIVND (reference sequence). CDR3: CASSIRREGQPQHF. In DNA form, the CDR3 reads TGTGCCAGTAGTATTAGGAGGGAGGGTCAGCCCCAGCATTTT.

V is TRBV19 and J is TRBJ2-7, with 10 positions matching TRBD1. CDR1 is LNHDA, CDR2 SQIVND, per germline (reference sequence). The CDR3 length is 16 residues. In DNA, the CDR3 is TGTGCATCTAGCGCCCCCGGGACAGGGGCCTCCTGGGAGCAGTACTTC. Protein sequence: CASSAPGTGASWEQYF.

This clone was detected once. The V and J genes are TRBV18 and TRBJ1-2, with 10 positions matching TRBD1. Per germline, CDR1 KGHSH and CDR2 LQKENI. This CDR3 has 17 amino acids. The junction had 16 bases not matched to a gene; V was cut back by 8 bases and J by 4 bases. In nucleotides, the CDR3 is TGTGCCAGCCTTGATGCCGGGACAGGGGCCAAATCCTATGGCTACACCTTC. Protein sequence: CASLDAGTGAKSYGYTF.

CDR3 in DNA: TGTGCCATCAGTAGGACAGGGGCATTCTCTGGGGCCAACGTCCTGACTTTC. It specifies CAISRTGAFSGANVLTF. The genes are TRBV10-3 and TRBJ2-6; 9 positions match TRBD1. This CDR3 region has 17 residues. The germline V gene has CDR1 ENHRY and CDR2 SYGVKD. V was pared by 5 bases and J by 0 bases, with 5 bases of the junction left unmatched.

V is TRBV7-2 and J is TRBJ1-1, with D unresolved. CDR1 and CDR2 from the germline V gene are SGHTA and FQGNSA. The germline V and J ends were trimmed by 5 bases and 1 base, with 14 bases remaining between them. This CDR3 is built from 15 residues. CDR3: CASSRGVRGNTEAFF. CDR3 nucleotides: TGTGCCAGCAGCCGTGGTGTCCGAGGGAACACTGAAGCTTTCTTT.

CDR3 loop: CSVEDPAHQRESAYEQYF. CDR3 in DNA: TGCAGCGTTGAAGACCCCGCCCACCAGCGGGAGTCGGCCTACGAGCAGTACTTC. The chain uses TRBV29-1 and TRBJ2-7; TRBD2 agrees at 8 bases. Trimming at V came to 0 bases and at J to 2 bases, leaving 15 bases not matched to a gene. The CDR3 length is 18 residues. Germline CDR1 reads SQVTM; CDR2 reads ANQGSEA.

The gene calls are TRBV7-9 and TRBJ1-2, with D unclear. The V gene's germline CDR1 is SEHNR and CDR2 FQNEAQ (reference sequence). This CDR3 has 16 residues. Trimming stripped 4 bases from V and 0 bases from J, with 15 bases between. In DNA, the CDR3 is TGTGCCAGCAGCTCCACCCGAGGAAACACTAACTATGGCTACACCTTC. Residues: CASSSTRGNTNYGYTF.

The chain couples TRBV2 to TRBJ2-5, with TRBD2 as a possible D gene (5 bases). This CDR3 is built from 13 residues. From germline, CDR1 is SNHLY and CDR2 FYNNEI. V lost 6 bases to trimming and J lost 3 bases, with 11 bases between them. CDR3 DNA sequence: TGTGCCAGCAGGGACGGGAACAAAGAGACCCAGTACTTC. As protein: CASRDGNKETQYF.

The chain links TRBV7-9 to TRBJ2-3; a possible D gene is TRBD2 (5 bases). V was shortened by 2 bases and J by 11 bases, with 11 bases between the two germline ends. CDR1 SEHNR and CDR2 FQNEAQ come from the germline V gene (reference sequence). This CDR3 region has 12 residues. The CDR3 spells CASSLIREEQYF. Written as DNA, the CDR3 is TGTGCCAGCAGCTTAATCCGGGAAGAGCAGTATTTT.

The gene calls are TRBV28 and TRBJ1-6, with no clear D. Per the germline V gene, CDR1 is MDHEN and CDR2 is SYDVKM. Trimming shortened V by 6 bases and J by 5 bases, and 11 bases separated the two germline ends. The length of the CDR3 is 14 residues. The CDR3 region is CASSTGNHNSPLHF. The CDR3 DNA follows: TGTGCCAGCAGCACCGGGAACCATAATTCACCCCTCCACTTT.

The chain has TRBV30 and TRBJ1-6; D possibly corresponds to TRBD1 (5 bases). Looked up from germline, CDR1 is GTSNPN and CDR2 is SVGIG (reference sequence). V was clipped by 6 bases and J by 8 bases, with 14 bases between them. The CDR3 is made up of 13 amino acids. CDR3 sequence (DNA): TGTGCCTGCCTCCCGGCGGGGGATTCACCCCTCCACTTT. This translates into CACLPAGDSPLHF.

The chain employs TRBV7-2 and TRBJ2-5; TRBD2 agrees at 7 bases. The germline gives CDR1 SGHTA, CDR2 FQGNSA. The CDR3 extends over 13 amino acids. Losses at the gene ends were 5 bases for V and 7 bases for J; bases not matched to a gene: 7. CDR3 residues: CASSLDSGGTQYF. The CDR3 DNA reads TGTGCCAGCAGCCTGGATTCGGGAGGGACCCAGTACTTC.

The chain has TRBV6-5 and TRBJ2-7; weak D call: TRBD2 (6 bases). Trimming took 5 bases from V and 2 from J, leaving 10 bases between them. Germline V gene lookup returns CDR1 MNHEY and CDR2 SVGAGI. CDR3 length: 13 residues. The CDR3 sequence: CASSKGTPYEQYF. As DNA, the CDR3 is TGTGCCAGCAGTAAGGGGACTCCCTACGAGCAGTACTTC.

V and J are TRBV7-9 and TRBJ1-2; 8 bases fit TRBD1. Trimming at V came to 2 bases and at J to 6 bases, leaving 11 bases not matched to a gene. CDR3 length equals 16 residues. Looked up from germline, CDR1 is SEHNR and CDR2 is FQNEAQ (reference sequence). CDR3 region: CASSLLFRTGPHGYTF. CDR3 DNA: TGTGCCAGCAGCTTATTATTTCGGACAGGGCCCCATGGCTACACCTTC.

The rearrangement joins TRBV19 to TRBJ1-1; 9 bases are shared with TRBD1. The germline gives CDR1 LNHDA, CDR2 SQIVND (reference sequence). The CDR3 totals 14 residues. With 5 bases clipped from V and 3 bases from J, the junction kept 4 bases outside the gene matches. The CDR3 loop is CASSPQGADTEAFF. DNA of the CDR3: TGTGCCAGTAGTCCACAGGGGGCCGACACTGAAGCTTTCTTT.

The chain is built from TRBV10-1 and TRBJ2-5; D may be TRBD1 (5 bases). The CDR3 is 13 amino acids. Trimming removed 9 bases from V and 5 bases from J, with 16 bases in between. Germline CDR1 reads WNHNN; CDR2 reads SYGVQD (reference sequence). As DNA, the CDR3 is TGCGCCAGGGGCAGGGTGTGTGCTGAGACCCAGTACTTC. Translating it yields CARGRVCAETQYF.

The rearrangement links TRBV7-8 to TRBJ1-1; no firm D call. The CDR3 is 15 residues long. Germline V lookup: CDR1 SGHVS, CDR2 FQNEAQ. Trimming shortened V by 1 base and J by 2 bases, and 11 bases separated the two germline ends. Written as DNA, the CDR3 is TGTGCCAGCAGCTTAGAAGGGCGGGGAAACACTGAAGCTTTCTTT. It encodes CASSLEGRGNTEAFF.

The chain links TRBV15 to TRBJ2-4; TRBD1 aligns across 7 bases. The junction had 6 bases not matched to a gene; V was cut back by 4 bases and J by 0 bases. CDR1 and CDR2 from the germline V gene are LNHNV and YYDKDF (reference sequence). The CDR3 totals 16 residues. DNA of the CDR3: TGTGCCACCAGCACGACAGGGAGAGTAGCCAAAAACATTCAGTACTTC. Protein: CATSTTGRVAKNIQYF.

The gene calls are TRBV6-9 and TRBJ2-7; TRBD2 is a possible D gene (6 bases). The CDR3 sequence is 14 residues long. Germline loops: CDR1 MNHGY, CDR2 SVAAGI. Trimming removed 6 bases from V and 5 bases from J, with 17 bases in between. Here the CDR3 reads CASSLRDVGHEQYF. The CDR3 DNA sequence: TGTGCCAGCAGCCTGCGGGACGTGGGCCACGAGCAGTACTTC.

The genes are TRBV7-6 and TRBJ2-7; possible D gene TRBD1, 7 bases. Trimming stripped 3 bases from V and 7 bases from J, with 19 bases between. The CDR3 contains 15 residues. Germline V gene data show CDR1 as SGHVS and CDR2 as FNYEAQ. The CDR3 DNA reads as TGTGCCAGCAGCTTCACCCTCCGCAGGGGGGAGGAGCAGTACTTC. Translated, it gives CASSFTLRRGEEQYF.

The chain uses TRBV5-4 and TRBJ2-1, with TRBD1 matching over 7 bases. The CDR3 length is 15 residues. V was pared by 5 bases and J by 2 bases, with 7 bases of the junction left unmatched. Per the germline V gene, CDR1 is SGHNT and CDR2 is YYREEE (reference sequence). CDR3 sequence: CASRSQGRTYNEQFF. The DNA for the CDR3 is TGTGCCAGCAGGTCACAGGGGCGAACCTACAATGAGCAGTTCTTC. Together with reference TRBV5-4 and TRBJ2-1, the CDR3 gives the full variable domain: ETGVTQSPTHLIKTRGQQVTLRCSSQSGHNTVSWYQQALGQGPQFIFQYYREEENGRGNFPPRFSGLQFPNYSSELNVNALELDDSALYLCASRSQGRTYNEQFFGPGTRLTVL.

This sequence joins TRBV21-1 and TRBJ1-1; the DNA was not compared with TRBD1, the D call given in the table. TRBV21-1 is assigned pseudogene status. CDR3 length: 14 residues. The CDR3 protein is CASSNPGPPTEAFF. In DNA, the CDR3 is TGTGCCAGCAGCAACCCAGGGCCTCCCACTGAAGCTTTCTTT.